These 22 T cell receptor beta chains were all obtained from the same sample, sequenced in a study of identical twins. TCRdb reanalysed the 5' RACE reads using MiXCR and keeps one entry per CDR3 protein. Among nearly 900,000 distinct CDR3 sequences listed, over 9% were seen once. Separately, the same data were catalogued under a study of yellow fever vaccine responses in identical twins.

The sample consisted of PBMCs. These receptors originate from a woman aged 18 to 35 in good health.

This clonotype appeared a few times. The CDR3 region is CASSVGGNTGELFF. CDR3 in DNA: TGTGCCAGCAGCGTAGGTGGGAACACCGGGGAGCTGTTTTTT. This chain joins TRBV9 and TRBJ2-2; D unclear. The germline V and J ends were trimmed by 0 bases and 1 base, with 4 bases remaining between them. This CDR3 region has 14 residues. Germline lookup yields CDR1 SGDLS and CDR2 YYNGEE.

The chain is built from TRBV7-9 and TRBJ2-4; D unclear. CDR3 length equals 15 residues. The V end lost 5 bases, the J end lost 1 base, and 12 bases lay between the germline ends. Germline CDR1 SEHNR, CDR2 FQNEAQ (reference sequence). This CDR3 is CASSREGFAKNIQYF. CDR3 nucleotides: TGTGCCAGCAGCCGTGAAGGCTTCGCCAAAAACATTCAGTACTTC. Complete variable domain (other parts from reference TRBV7-9 and TRBJ2-4): DTGVSQNPRHKITKRGQNVTFRCDPISEHNRLYWYRQTLGQGPEFLTYFQNEAQLEKSRLLSDRFSAERPKGSFSTLEIQRTEQGDSAMYLCASSREGFAKNIQYFGAGTRLSVL.

In regard to this clonotype: A read error is possible here, since a much larger clone lies one base away. The genes are TRBV20-1 and TRBJ2-2; 13 nucleotides align to TRBD2. CDR1 is DFQATT and CDR2 is SNEGSKA in the germline V gene (reference sequence). This CDR3 has 16 residues. CDR3 residues: CSVRAGLAGDTGELFF. The CDR3 bases are TGCAGTGTTAGAGCCGGACTAGCGGGAGACACCGGGGAGCTGTTTTTT.

The CDR3 loop is CASSLAARLLETQYF. The DNA for the CDR3 is TGTGCCAGCAGCTTAGCAGCCCGCCTACTAGAGACCCAGTACTTC. This sequence joins TRBV7-8 and TRBJ2-5; unclear D gene. This CDR3 has 15 amino acids. CDR1 and CDR2 from the germline V gene are SGHVS and FQNEAQ. V dropped 0 bases and J dropped 4 bases, with 12 bases sitting between them.

This clonotype was observed at least ten times. The chain uses TRBV28 and TRBJ2-2, with D unclear. The V end lost 3 bases, the J end lost 2 bases, and 7 bases lay between the germline ends. The CDR3 consists of 14 residues. Germline assignment: CDR1 MDHEN and CDR2 SYDVKM. In nucleotides, the CDR3 is TGTGCCAGCAGTTTTAGGCTTAACACCGGGGAGCTGTTTTTT. This translates into CASSFRLNTGELFF.

This clonotype was observed many times. The CDR3 here is CASRLRESNEQFF. The CDR3 DNA reads TGTGCCAGCAGACTCCGGGAGAGCAATGAGCAGTTCTTC. This chain connects TRBV12-3 or TRBV12-4 to TRBJ2-1; the D gene is possibly TRBD2 (6 bases). This CDR3 is 13 amino acids long. The V end lost 6 bases, the J end lost 6 bases, and 12 bases lay between the germline ends.

This clonotype was seen more than once but under ten times. In DNA form, the CDR3 reads TGTGCCAGCAGTCCCCGTCGGACTGGGAACTACGAGCAGTACTTC. Amino acids: CASSPRRTGNYEQYF. The chain employs TRBV28 and TRBJ2-7, with D possibly matching TRBD2 (5 bases). Trimming removed 5 bases from V and 3 bases from J, with 17 bases in between. Germline-derived CDR1 and CDR2 are MDHEN and SYDVKM. The CDR3 has 15 amino acids.

This clonotype was seen a handful of times. The J gene is TRBJ2-3, the V gene TRBV7-9, with 10 positions matching TRBD2. With V trimmed by 5 bases and J by 4 bases, 9 bases remained unmatched. The CDR3 runs to 16 residues. Germline CDR1 is SEHNR and CDR2 is FQNEAQ (reference sequence). The DNA of the CDR3 is TGTGCCAGCAGCCGGGCTAGCGGGAGTTACGCAGATACGCAGTATTTT. It is translated as CASSRASGSYADTQYF.

This clonotype was counted many times. The J gene is TRBJ2-1, the V gene TRBV27; unclear D gene. There are 14 residues in the CDR3. Germline CDR1 MNHEY, CDR2 SMNVEV (reference sequence). Trimming took off 4 bases at V and 0 bases at J, with 7 bases between the two ends. CDR3 protein: CASSSPGSYNEQFF. CDR3 coding DNA: TGTGCCAGCAGTTCCCCGGGCTCCTACAATGAGCAGTTCTTC.

The CDR3 loop is CASSYSRLVNYNEQFF. The DNA of the CDR3 is TGTGCCAGCAGTTACTCCCGACTAGTTAACTACAATGAGCAGTTCTTC. The chain has TRBV6-2 or TRBV6-3 and TRBJ2-1; tentatively, D is TRBD2 (6 bases). The germline V gene has CDR1 MNHEY and CDR2 SVGEGT. The CDR3 is made up of 16 amino acids. V was cut by 0 bases and J by 3 bases, with 12 bases left in between.

This clonotype was detected only a few times. The V and J genes are TRBV28 and TRBJ2-1, with TRBD1 as a possible D gene (6 bases). CDR1 is MDHEN, CDR2 SYDVKM, per germline. The CDR3 covers 14 residues. Deletions cut 6 bases from V and 9 bases from J, with 18 bases between. The DNA of the CDR3 is TGTGCCAGCAGCCGACCCAACAGGGCATCTGAGCAGTTCTTC. Its protein product is CASSRPNRASEQFF.

In its sample, this clonotype was seen a few times. This chain joins TRBV21-1 and TRBJ2-1. TRBV21-1 is a pseudogene. This CDR3 spans 13 amino acids. CDR3 DNA sequence: TGTGCCTGCTTCAGGGGTTCCTACAATGAGCAGTTCTTC. Translated: CACFRGSYNEQFF.

This clonotype was detected a few times. The chain combines TRBV7-9 with TRBJ2-7, with 14 positions matching TRBD2. Losses at the gene ends were 4 bases for V and 3 bases for J; bases not matched to a gene: 8. The CDR3 length is 17 residues. Germline V CDR1 and CDR2: SEHNR, FQNEAQ (reference sequence). The CDR3 spells CASSSTHGTSGSYEQYF. The DNA for the CDR3 is TGTGCCAGCAGCTCGACGCACGGGACTAGCGGGAGCTACGAGCAGTACTTC.

V and J are TRBV11-1 and TRBJ2-5, with 7 bases fitting TRBD2. The CDR3 spans 16 residues. V lost 5 bases, J lost 1 base, and 10 bases stayed unmatched. The germline V gene encodes CDR1 SGHAT and CDR2 FQDESV (reference sequence). The CDR3 region is CASSPGGAGLQETQYF. CDR3 nucleotides: TGTGCCAGCAGCCCAGGCGGAGCGGGGCTCCAAGAGACCCAGTACTTC.

This clonotype has a count of ten or more. V is TRBV5-1 and J is TRBJ2-5; 11 bases line up with TRBD2. This CDR3 spans 17 amino acids. V shed 3 bases, J shed 5 bases, and the junction held 12 bases outside the gene matches. CDR1 and CDR2 (germline): SGHRS, YFSETQ. The CDR3 loop is CASSWGGTSGDPETQYF. DNA of the CDR3: TGCGCCAGCAGCTGGGGAGGGACTAGCGGAGACCCGGAGACCCAGTACTTC.

This chain links TRBV29-1 with TRBJ2-3, with 13 nucleotides matching TRBD2. CDR3 size: 17 residues. V shed 3 bases and J 5 bases; nucleotides not matched to a gene: 11. The germline V gene has CDR1 SQVTM and CDR2 ANQGSEA. The CDR3 sequence is CSVEGLAGWAGGDTQYF. The CDR3 DNA sequence: TGCAGCGTTGAGGGACTAGCGGGATGGGCTGGGGGAGATACGCAGTATTTT.

V and J are TRBV6-1 and TRBJ2-3; 8 nucleotides align to TRBD1. Germline V gene lookup returns CDR1 MNHNS and CDR2 SASEGT. The CDR3 has 18 residues. V dropped 6 bases and J dropped 0; count of bases not matched to a gene: 14. DNA for the CDR3: TGTGCCAGCAGCATCCGGACAGGGTTCTTTTCTAGCACAGATACGCAGTATTTT. Translated: CASSIRTGFFSSTDTQYF.

This clonotype was seen more than once but under ten times. The rearrangement links TRBV28 to TRBJ2-1; D possibly matches TRBD1 or TRBD2 (5 bases each). CDR3 length equals 15 residues. V was pared by 4 bases and J by 4 bases, with 14 bases between. CDR1 is MDHEN, CDR2 SYDVKM, per germline. The DNA of the CDR3 is TGTGCCAGCAGTTCTCGGGGCATCGTTTACAATGAGCAGTTCTTC. This translates into CASSSRGIVYNEQFF. Complete variable domain (other parts from reference TRBV28 and TRBJ2-1): DVKVTQSSRYLVKRTGEKVFLECVQDMDHENMFWYRQDPGLGLRLIYFSYDVKMKEKGDIPEGYSVSREKKERFSLILESASTNQTSMYLCASSSRGIVYNEQFFGPGTRLTVL.

This clonotype has only a few counts. This rearrangement joins TRBV10-3 to TRBJ1-1; D perhaps matches TRBD1 (5 bases). Trimming took 4 bases from V and 3 from J, leaving 9 bases between them. CDR1 ENHRY and CDR2 SYGVKD come from the germline V gene. This CDR3 is 13 amino acids long. This chain's CDR3 is CAISGQSDTEAFF. The DNA for the CDR3 is TGTGCCATCAGTGGACAGTCTGACACTGAAGCTTTCTTT.

The chain uses TRBV12-3 or TRBV12-4 and TRBJ1-1; D gene uncertain. Deletions cut 7 bases from V and 0 bases from J, with 6 bases between. The CDR3 totals 12 residues. Here the CDR3 reads CASTFMNTEAFF. The CDR3 DNA sequence: TGTGCCAGCACTTTTATGAACACTGAAGCTTTCTTT.

This clonotype has at least ten counts. V is TRBV5-5 and J is TRBJ2-3; D call uncertain. V lost 2 bases and J lost 2, with 9 bases in between. Germline CDR1 is SGHKS and CDR2 is YYEKEE (reference sequence). The CDR3 consists of 14 residues. For the CDR3, the DNA is TGTGCCAGCAGCTTTGGTACAGCCACAGATACGCAGTATTTT. It codes for CASSFGTATDTQYF.

This clonotype was detected only a few times. V gene TRBV10-3 combines with J gene TRBJ2-1; D is tentatively TRBD1 or TRBD2 (5 bases each). The V end lost 3 bases, the J end lost 0 bases, and 12 bases lay between the germline ends. Germline V gene sequence: CDR1 ENHRY, CDR2 SYGVKD. The CDR3 is 16 amino acids. Written as DNA, the CDR3 is TGTGCCATCAGTGAATTAGGGGACCACTCCTACAATGAGCAGTTCTTC. It specifies CAISELGDHSYNEQFF.